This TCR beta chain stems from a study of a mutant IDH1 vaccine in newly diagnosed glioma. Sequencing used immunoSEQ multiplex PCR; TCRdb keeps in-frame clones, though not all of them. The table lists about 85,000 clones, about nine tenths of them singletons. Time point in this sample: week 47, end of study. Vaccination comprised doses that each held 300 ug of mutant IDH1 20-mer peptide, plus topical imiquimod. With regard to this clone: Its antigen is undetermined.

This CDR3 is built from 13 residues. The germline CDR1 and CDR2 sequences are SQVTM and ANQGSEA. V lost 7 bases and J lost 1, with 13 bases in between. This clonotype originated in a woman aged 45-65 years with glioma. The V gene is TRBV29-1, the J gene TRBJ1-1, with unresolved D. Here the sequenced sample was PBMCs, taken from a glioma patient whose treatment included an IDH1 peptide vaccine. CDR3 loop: CSAYKGRNTEAFF. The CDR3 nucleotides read TGCAGCGCCTATAAGGGCAGGAACACTGAAGCTTTCTTT.